This TCR beta chain was observed in a study of blood T cell repertoires in COVID-19. Study-level background: From the United States, Italy and Spain came samples of acute and convalescent COVID-19.

The V gene's germline CDR1 is LGHDT and CDR2 YNNKEL (reference sequence). Trimming took off 4 bases at V and 6 bases at J, with 12 bases between the two ends. The CDR3 loop spans 13 amino acids. Assay used: immunoSEQ multiplex PCR; TCRdb lists only in-frame clones, some missing. Of over 150,000 clones listed, about 80% are singletons. This sequence was found in a woman in her sixties or seventies with COVID-19, enrolled during active disease. The V and J genes are TRBV3-1 (or the pseudogene TRBV3-2) and TRBJ1-2; D is unclear. The sample was peripheral blood. CDR3 nucleotides: TGTGCCAGCAGCCCGAAGCTCCCCAATGGCTACACCTTC. Residues: CASSPKLPNGYTF.